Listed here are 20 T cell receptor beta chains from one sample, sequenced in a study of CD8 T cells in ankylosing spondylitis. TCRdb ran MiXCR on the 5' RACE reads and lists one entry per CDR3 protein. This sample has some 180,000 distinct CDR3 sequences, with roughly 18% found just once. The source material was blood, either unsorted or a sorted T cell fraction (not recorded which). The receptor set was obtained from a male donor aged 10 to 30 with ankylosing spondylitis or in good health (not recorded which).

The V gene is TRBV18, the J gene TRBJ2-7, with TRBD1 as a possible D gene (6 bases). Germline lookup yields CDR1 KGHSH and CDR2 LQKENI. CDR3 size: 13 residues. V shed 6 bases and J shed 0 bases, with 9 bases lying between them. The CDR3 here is CASSLQGSYEQYF. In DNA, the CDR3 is TGTGCCAGCTCCCTACAGGGCTCCTACGAGCAGTACTTC.

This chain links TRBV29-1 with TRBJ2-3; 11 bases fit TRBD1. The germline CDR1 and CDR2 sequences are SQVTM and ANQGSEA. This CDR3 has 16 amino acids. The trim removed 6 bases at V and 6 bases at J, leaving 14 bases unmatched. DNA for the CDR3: TGCAGCGTGGCGGACAGGGGGCGCTTCTTCGCCGATACGCAGTATTTT. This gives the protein CSVADRGRFFADTQYF.

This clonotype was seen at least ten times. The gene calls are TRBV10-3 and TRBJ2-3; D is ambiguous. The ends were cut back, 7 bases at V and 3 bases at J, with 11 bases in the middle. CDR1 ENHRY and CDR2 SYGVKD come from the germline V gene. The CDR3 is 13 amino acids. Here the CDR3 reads CAINSYQTDTQYF. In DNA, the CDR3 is TGTGCCATCAATTCCTACCAAACAGATACGCAGTATTTT.

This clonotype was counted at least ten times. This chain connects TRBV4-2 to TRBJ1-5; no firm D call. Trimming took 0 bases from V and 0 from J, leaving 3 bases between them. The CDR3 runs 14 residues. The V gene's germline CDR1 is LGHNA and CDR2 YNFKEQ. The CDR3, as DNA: TGTGCCAGCAGCCAAGAAGGTAGCAATCAGCCCCAGCATTTT. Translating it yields CASSQEGSNQPQHF.

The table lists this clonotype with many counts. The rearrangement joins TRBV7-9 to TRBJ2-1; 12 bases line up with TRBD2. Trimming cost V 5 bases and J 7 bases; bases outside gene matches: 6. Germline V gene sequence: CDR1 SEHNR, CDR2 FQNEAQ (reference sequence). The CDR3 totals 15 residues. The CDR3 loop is CASSSLAGGLNEQFF. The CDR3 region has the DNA TGTGCCAGCAGCAGCCTAGCGGGAGGGTTGAATGAGCAGTTCTTC.

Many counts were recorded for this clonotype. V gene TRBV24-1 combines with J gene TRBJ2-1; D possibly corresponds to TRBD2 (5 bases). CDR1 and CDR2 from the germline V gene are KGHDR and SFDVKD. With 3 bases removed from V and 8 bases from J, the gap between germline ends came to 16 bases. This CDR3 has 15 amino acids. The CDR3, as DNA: TGTGCCACCAGTGATGGTCCGGTTTTCGGGGATGAGCAGTTCTTC. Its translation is CATSDGPVFGDEQFF.

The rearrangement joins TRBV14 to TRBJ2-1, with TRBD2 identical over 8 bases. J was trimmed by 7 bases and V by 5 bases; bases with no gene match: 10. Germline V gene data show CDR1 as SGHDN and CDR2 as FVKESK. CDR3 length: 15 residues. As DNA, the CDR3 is TGTGCCAGCAGCAAGGGCGGGAGGCTAAGGAATGAGCAGTTCTTC. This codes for CASSKGGRLRNEQFF.

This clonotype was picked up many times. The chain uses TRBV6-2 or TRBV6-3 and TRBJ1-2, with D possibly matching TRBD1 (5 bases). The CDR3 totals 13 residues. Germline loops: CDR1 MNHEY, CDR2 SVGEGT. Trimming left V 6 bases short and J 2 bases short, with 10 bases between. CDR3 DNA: TGTGCCAGCAGAGACGACAGCAACTATGGCTACACCTTC. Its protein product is CASRDDSNYGYTF.

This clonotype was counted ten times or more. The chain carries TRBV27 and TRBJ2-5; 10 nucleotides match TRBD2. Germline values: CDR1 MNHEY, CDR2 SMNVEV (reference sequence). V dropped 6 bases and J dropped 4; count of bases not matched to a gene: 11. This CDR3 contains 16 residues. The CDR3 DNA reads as TGTGCCAGCAGGGGGCTAGCGGGAGCCCGTCCAGAGACCCAGTACTTC. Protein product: CASRGLAGARPETQYF.

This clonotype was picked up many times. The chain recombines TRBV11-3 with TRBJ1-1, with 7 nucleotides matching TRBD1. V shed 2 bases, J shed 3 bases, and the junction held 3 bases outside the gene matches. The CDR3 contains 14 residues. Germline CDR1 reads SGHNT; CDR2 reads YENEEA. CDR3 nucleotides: TGTGCCAGCAGCTTATGGACAGGCGACACTGAAGCTTTCTTT. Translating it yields CASSLWTGDTEAFF.

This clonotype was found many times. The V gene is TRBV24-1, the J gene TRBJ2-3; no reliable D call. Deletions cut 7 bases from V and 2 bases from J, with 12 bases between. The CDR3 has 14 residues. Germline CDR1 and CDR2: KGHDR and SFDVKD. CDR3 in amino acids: CATSSGAPTDTQYF. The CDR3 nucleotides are TGTGCCACCAGCTCAGGAGCACCCACAGATACGCAGTATTTT.

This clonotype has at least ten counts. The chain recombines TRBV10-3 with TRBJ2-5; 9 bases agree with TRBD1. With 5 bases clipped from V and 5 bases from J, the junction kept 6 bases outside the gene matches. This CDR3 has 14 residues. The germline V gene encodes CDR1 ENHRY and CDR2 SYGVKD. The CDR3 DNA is TGTGCCATCAGTATACAGGGGGCTGGGGAGACCCAGTACTTC. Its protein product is CAISIQGAGETQYF.

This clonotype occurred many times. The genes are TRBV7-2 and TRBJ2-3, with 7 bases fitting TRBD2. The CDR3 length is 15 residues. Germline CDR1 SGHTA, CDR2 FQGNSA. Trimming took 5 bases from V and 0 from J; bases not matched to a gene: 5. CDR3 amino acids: CASSVPSGSTDTQYF. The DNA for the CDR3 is TGTGCCAGCAGCGTGCCTAGCGGTAGCACAGATACGCAGTATTTT.

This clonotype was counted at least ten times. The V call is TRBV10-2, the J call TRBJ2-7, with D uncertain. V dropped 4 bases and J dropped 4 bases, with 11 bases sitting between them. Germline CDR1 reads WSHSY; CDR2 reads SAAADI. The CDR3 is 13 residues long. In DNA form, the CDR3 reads TGCGCCAGCAGTGGTGTCAGTGGGTACGAGCAGTACGTC. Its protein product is CASSGVSGYEQYV.

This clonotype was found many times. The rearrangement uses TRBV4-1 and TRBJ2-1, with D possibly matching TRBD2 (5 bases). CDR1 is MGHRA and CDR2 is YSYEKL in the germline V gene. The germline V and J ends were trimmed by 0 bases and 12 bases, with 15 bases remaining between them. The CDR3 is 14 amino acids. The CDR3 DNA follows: TGCGCCAGCAGCCAAGATAACCCCACTAGATGGCAGTTCTTC. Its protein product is CASSQDNPTRWQFF.

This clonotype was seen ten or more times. Here the CDR3 DNA reads TGTGCCAGCAGCTCCATTGCCGGGACAGGGTTCGCCGGGGAGCTGTTTTTT. Translation: CASSSIAGTGFAGELFF. This rearrangement joins TRBV7-2 to TRBJ2-2; 9 nucleotides match TRBD1. V was pared by 4 bases and J by 6 bases, with 12 bases of the junction left unmatched. CDR1 SGHTA and CDR2 FQGNSA come from the germline V gene. This CDR3 spans 17 amino acids.

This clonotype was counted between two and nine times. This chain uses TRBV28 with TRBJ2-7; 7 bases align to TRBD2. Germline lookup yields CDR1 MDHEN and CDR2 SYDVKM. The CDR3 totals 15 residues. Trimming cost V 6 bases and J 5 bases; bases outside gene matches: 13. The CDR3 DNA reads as TGTGCCAGCAGGGTACTTGGGGGAGGGGTTGACGAGCAGTACTTC. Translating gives CASRVLGGGVDEQYF.

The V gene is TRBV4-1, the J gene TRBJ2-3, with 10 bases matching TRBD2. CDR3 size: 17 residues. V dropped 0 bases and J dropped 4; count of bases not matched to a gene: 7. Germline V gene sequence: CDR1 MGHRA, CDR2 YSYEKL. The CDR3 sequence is CASSQEAAGGPSDTQYF. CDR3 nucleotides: TGCGCCAGCAGCCAAGAAGCAGCGGGAGGGCCGTCAGATACGCAGTATTTT.

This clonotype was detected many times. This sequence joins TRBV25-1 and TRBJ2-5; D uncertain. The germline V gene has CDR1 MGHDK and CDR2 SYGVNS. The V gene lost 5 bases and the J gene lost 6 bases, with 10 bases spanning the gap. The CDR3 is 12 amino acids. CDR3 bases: TGTGCCAGCAGTTTTTGGGGTCAGACCCAGTACTTC. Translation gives CASSFWGQTQYF.

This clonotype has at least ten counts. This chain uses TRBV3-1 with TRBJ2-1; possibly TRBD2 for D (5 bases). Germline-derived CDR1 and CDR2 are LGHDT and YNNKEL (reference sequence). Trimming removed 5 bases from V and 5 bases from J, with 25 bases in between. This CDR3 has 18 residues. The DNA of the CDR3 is TGTGCCAGCAGCTTAGCCCCTTGGACTCGAGGTCCCGACAATGAGCAGTTCTTC. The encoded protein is CASSLAPWTRGPDNEQFF.